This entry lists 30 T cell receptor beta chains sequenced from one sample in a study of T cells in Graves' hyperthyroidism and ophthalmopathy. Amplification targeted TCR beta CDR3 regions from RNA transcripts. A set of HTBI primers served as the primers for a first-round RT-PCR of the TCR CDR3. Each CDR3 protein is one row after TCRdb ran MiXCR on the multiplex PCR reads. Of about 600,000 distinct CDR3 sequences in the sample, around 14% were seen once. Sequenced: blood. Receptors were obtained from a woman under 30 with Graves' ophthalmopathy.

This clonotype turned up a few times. This chain's CDR3 is CASGHLPGTSDAEQFF. The CDR3 DNA reads as TGTGCCAGCGGCCACCTCCCCGGGACTAGCGATGCTGAGCAGTTCTTC. The chain carries TRBV12-3 or TRBV12-4 and TRBJ2-1, with 10 bases lining up with TRBD2. V shed 8 bases and J 9 bases; nucleotides not matched to a gene: 16. The CDR3 has 16 amino acids.

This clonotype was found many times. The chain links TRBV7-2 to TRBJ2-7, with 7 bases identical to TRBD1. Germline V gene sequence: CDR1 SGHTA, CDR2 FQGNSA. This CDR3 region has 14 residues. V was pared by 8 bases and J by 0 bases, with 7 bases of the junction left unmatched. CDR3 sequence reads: CASARDRASYEQYF. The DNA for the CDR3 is TGTGCCAGCGCCCGAGACAGGGCCTCCTACGAGCAGTACTTC.

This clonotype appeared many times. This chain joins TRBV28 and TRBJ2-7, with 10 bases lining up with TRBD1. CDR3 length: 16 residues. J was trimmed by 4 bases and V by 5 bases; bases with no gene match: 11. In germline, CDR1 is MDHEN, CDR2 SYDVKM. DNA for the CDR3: TGTGCCAGCAGTCTGGGGGGACAGGGGATCGGATACGAGCAGTACTTC. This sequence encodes CASSLGGQGIGYEQYF.

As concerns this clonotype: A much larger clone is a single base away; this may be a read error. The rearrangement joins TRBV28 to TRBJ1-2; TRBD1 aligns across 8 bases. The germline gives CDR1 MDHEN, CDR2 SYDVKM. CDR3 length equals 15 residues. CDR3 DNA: TGTGCCAGCGGTTTGCAGGGGGCTACGCTATCTGGCTACACCTTC. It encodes CASGLQGATLSGYTF.

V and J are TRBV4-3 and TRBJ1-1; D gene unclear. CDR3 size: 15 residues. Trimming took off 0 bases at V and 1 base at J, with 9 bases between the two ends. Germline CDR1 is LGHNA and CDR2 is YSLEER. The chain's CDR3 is CASSQDLLGNTEAFF. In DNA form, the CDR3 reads TGCGCCAGCAGCCAAGATCTCTTAGGGAACACTGAAGCTTTCTTT.

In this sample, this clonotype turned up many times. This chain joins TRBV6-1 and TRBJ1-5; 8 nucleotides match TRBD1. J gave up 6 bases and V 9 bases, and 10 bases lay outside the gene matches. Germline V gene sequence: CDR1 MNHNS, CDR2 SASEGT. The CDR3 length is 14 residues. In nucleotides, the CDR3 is TGTGCCAGTCTGGACAGGGCCCTCACTCAGCCCCAGCATTTT. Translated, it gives CASLDRALTQPQHF.

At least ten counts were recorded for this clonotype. As DNA, the CDR3 is TGTGCCAGCAGCTGGGCCGGGACAAACTTTTACGAGCAGTACTTC. Encoded protein: CASSWAGTNFYEQYF. The chain combines TRBV7-9 with TRBJ2-7; a possible D gene is TRBD1 (6 bases). This CDR3 is built from 15 residues. In germline, CDR1 is SEHNR, CDR2 FQNEAQ (reference sequence). V lost 4 bases to trimming and J lost 4 bases, with 17 bases between them.

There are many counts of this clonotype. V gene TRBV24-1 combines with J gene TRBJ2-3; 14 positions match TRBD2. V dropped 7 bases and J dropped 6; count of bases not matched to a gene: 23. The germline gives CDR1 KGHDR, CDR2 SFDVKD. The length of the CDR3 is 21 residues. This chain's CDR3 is CATSPRPGLAGAPHLGDTQYF. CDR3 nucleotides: TGTGCCACCAGCCCCCGCCCGGGACTAGCGGGAGCGCCTCATCTGGGGGATACGCAGTATTTT.

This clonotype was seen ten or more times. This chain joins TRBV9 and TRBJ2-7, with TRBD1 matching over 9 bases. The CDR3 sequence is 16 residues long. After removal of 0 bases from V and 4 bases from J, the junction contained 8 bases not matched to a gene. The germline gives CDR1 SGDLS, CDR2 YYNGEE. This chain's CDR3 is CASSVAGQGSSYEQYF. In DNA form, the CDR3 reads TGTGCCAGCAGCGTAGCAGGACAGGGGAGTAGTTACGAGCAGTACTTC.

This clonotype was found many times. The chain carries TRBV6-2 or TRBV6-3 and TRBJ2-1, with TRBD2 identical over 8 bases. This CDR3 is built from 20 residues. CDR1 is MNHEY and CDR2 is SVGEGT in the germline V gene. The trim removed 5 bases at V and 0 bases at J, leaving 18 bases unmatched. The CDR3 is CASSNLAGLLAKSSYNEQFF. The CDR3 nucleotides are TGTGCCAGCAGTAACCTAGCGGGCCTCCTCGCCAAGAGCTCCTACAATGAGCAGTTCTTC.

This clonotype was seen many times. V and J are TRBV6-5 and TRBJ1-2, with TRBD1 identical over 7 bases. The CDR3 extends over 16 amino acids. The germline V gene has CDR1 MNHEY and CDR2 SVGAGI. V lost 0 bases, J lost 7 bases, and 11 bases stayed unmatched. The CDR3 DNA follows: TGTGCCAGCAGTTACTCGACCCGAGACAGGGATCCTGGCTACACCTTC. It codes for CASSYSTRDRDPGYTF.

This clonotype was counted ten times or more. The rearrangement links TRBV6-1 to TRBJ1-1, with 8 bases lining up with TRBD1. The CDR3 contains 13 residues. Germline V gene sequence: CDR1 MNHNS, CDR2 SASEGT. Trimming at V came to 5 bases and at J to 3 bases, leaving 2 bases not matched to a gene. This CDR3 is CASSRDRHTEAFF. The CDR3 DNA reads TGTGCCAGCAGTCGGGACAGGCACACTGAAGCTTTCTTT.

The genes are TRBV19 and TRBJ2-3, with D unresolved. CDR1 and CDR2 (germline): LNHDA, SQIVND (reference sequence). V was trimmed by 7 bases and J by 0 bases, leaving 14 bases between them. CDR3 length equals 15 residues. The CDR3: CASTPWLSSTDTQYF. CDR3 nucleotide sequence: TGTGCCAGTACCCCGTGGCTGTCTAGCACAGATACGCAGTATTTT.

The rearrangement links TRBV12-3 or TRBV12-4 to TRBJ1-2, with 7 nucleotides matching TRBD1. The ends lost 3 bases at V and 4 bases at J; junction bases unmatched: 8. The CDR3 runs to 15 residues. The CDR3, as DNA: TGTGCCAGCAGTTTCACTCGACAGGGAAGCTATGGCTACACCTTC. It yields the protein CASSFTRQGSYGYTF.

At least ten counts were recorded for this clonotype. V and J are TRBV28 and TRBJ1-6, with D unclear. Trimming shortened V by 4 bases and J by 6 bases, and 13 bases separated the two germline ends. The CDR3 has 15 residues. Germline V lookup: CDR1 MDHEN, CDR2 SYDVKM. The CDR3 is CASSSTEDGNSPLHF. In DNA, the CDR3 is TGTGCCAGCAGTTCCACTGAGGACGGTAATTCACCCCTCCACTTT.

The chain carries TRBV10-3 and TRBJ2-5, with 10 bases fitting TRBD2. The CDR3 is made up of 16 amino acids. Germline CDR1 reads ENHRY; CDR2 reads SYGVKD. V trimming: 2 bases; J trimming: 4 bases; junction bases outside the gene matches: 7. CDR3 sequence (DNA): TGTGCCATCAGTGAGGAGGCTAGCGGGAGAGGAGAGACCCAGTACTTC. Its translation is CAISEEASGRGETQYF.

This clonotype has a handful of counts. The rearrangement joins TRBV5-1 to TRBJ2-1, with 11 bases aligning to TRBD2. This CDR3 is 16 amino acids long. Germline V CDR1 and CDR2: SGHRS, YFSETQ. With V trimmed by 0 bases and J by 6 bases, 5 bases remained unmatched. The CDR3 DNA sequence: TGCGCCAGCAGCTTGGGCCGTGGGACTAGCGGCAATGAGCAGTTCTTC. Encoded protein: CASSLGRGTSGNEQFF. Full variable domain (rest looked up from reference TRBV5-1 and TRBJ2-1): KAGVTQTPRYLIKTRGQQVTLSCSPISGHRSVSWYQQTPGQGLQFLFEYFSETQRNKGNFPGRFSGRQFSNSRSEMNVSTLELGDSALYLCASSLGRGTSGNEQFFGPGTRLTVL.

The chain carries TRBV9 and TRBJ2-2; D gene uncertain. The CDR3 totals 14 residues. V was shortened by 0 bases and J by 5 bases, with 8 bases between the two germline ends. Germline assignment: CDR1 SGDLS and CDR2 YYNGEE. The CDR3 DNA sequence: TGTGCCAGCAGCGTAGAAGGGTCTACCGGGGAGCTGTTTTTT. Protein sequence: CASSVEGSTGELFF. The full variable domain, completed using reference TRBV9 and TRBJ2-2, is DSGVTQTPKHLITATGQRVTLRCSPRSGDLSVYWYQQSLDQGLQFLIQYYNGEERAKGNILERFSAQQFPDLHSELNLSSLELGDSALYFCASSVEGSTGELFFGEGSRLTVL.

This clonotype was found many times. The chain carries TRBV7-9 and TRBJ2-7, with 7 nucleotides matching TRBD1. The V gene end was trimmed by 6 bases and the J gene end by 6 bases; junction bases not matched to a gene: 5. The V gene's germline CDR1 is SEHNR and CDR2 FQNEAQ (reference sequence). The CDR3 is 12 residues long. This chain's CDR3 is CASRLTGSEQYF. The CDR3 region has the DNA TGTGCCAGCAGGTTGACAGGGTCCGAGCAGTACTTC.

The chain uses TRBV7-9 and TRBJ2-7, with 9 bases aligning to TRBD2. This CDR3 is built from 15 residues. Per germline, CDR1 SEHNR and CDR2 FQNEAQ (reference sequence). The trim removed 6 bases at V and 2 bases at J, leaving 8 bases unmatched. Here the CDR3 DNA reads TGTGCCAGCAGGTCGACTAGCGGTCCAACCTACGAGCAGTACTTC. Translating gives CASRSTSGPTYEQYF.

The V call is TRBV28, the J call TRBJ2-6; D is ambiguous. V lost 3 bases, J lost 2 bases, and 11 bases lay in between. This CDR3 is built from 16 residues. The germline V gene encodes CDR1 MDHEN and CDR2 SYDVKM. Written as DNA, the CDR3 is TGTGCCAGCAGTTTTTCGCCACGGGCTGGGGCCAACGTCCTGACTTTC. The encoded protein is CASSFSPRAGANVLTF.

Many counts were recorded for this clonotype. The CDR3: CSASTPLAGGAEQFF. The CDR3 DNA sequence: TGCAGTGCTAGTACCCCACTAGCGGGAGGTGCTGAGCAGTTCTTC. The chain has TRBV20-1 and TRBJ2-1; 12 bases align to TRBD2. V dropped 3 bases and J dropped 9; count of bases not matched to a gene: 9. CDR1 is DFQATT, CDR2 SNEGSKA, per germline (reference sequence). CDR3 length equals 15 residues.

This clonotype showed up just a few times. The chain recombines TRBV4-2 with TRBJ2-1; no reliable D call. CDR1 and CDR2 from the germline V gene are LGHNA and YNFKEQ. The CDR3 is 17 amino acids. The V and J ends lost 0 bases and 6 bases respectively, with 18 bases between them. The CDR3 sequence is CASSQEGLALAVNEQFF. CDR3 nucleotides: TGTGCCAGCAGCCAAGAAGGGTTAGCTTTGGCCGTCAATGAGCAGTTCTTC.

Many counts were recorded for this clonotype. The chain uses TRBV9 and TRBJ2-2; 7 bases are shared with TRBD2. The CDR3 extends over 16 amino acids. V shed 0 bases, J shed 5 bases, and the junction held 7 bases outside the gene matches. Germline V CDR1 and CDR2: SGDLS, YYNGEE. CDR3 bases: TGTGCCAGCAGCGTAGGTGCGGGAGTGAGGACCGGGGAGCTGTTTTTT. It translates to CASSVGAGVRTGELFF.

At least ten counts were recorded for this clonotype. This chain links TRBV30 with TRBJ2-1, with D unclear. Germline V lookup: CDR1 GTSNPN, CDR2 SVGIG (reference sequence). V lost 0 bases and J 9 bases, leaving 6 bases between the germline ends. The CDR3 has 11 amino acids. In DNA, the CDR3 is TGTGCCTGGAGTGTGGTACTTGAGCAGTTCTTC. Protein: CAWSVVLEQFF.

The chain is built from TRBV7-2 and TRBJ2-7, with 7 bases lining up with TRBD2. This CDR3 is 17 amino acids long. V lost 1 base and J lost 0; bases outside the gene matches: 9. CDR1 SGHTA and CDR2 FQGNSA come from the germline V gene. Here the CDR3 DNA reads TGTGCCAGCAGCTTAGATCTTTGGGTAGCGGGCTCCTACGAGCAGTACTTC. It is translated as CASSLDLWVAGSYEQYF.

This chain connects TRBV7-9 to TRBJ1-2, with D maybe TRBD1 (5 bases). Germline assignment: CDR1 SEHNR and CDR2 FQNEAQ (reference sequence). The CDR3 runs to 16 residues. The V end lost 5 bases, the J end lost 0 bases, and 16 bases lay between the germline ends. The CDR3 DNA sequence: TGTGCCAGCAGCCCTAAATCAGGGTCAGCTAACTATGGCTACACCTTC. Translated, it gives CASSPKSGSANYGYTF.

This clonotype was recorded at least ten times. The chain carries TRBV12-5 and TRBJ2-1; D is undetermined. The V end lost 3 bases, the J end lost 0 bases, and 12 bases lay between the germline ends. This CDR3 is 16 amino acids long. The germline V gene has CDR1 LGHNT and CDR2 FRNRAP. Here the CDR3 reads CASGFPLDSSYNEQFF. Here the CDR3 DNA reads TGTGCTAGTGGTTTCCCGCTCGACTCCTCCTACAATGAGCAGTTCTTC. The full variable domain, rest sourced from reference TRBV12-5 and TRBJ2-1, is DARVTQTPRHKVTEMGQEVTMRCQPILGHNTVFWYRQTMMQGLELLAYFRNRAPLDDSGMPKDRFSAEMPDATLATLKIQPSEPRDSAVYFCASGFPLDSSYNEQFFGPGTRLTVL.

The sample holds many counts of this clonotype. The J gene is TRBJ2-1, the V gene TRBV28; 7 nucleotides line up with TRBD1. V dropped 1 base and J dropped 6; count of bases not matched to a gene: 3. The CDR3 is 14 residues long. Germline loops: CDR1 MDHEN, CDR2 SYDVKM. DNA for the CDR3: TGTGCCAGCAGTTTATACGCAGGGGGCAATGAGCAGTTCTTC. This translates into CASSLYAGGNEQFF.

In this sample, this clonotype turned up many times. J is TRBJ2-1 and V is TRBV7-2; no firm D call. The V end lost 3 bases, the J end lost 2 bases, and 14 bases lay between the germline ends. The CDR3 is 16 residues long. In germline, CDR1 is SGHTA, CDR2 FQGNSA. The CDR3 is CASSFRTPQPYNEQFF. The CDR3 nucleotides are TGTGCCAGCAGCTTTAGGACCCCGCAGCCCTACAATGAGCAGTTCTTC.